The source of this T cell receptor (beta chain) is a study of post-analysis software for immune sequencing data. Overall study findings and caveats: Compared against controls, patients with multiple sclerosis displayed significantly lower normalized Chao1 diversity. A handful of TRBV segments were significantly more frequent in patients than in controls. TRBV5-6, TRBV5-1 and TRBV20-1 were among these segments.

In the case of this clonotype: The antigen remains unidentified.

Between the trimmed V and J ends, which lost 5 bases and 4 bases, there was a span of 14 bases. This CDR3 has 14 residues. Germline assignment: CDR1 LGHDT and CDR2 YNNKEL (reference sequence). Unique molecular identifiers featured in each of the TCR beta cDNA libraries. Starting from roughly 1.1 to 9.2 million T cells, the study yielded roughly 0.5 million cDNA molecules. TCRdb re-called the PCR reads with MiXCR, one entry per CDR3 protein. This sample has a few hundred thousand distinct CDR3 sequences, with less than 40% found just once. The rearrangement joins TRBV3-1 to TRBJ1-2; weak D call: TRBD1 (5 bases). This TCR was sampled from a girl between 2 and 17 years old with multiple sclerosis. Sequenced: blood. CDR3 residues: CASSLDSVGYGYTF. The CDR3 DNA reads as TGTGCCAGCAGCTTAGACAGTGTGGGCTATGGCTACACCTTC.